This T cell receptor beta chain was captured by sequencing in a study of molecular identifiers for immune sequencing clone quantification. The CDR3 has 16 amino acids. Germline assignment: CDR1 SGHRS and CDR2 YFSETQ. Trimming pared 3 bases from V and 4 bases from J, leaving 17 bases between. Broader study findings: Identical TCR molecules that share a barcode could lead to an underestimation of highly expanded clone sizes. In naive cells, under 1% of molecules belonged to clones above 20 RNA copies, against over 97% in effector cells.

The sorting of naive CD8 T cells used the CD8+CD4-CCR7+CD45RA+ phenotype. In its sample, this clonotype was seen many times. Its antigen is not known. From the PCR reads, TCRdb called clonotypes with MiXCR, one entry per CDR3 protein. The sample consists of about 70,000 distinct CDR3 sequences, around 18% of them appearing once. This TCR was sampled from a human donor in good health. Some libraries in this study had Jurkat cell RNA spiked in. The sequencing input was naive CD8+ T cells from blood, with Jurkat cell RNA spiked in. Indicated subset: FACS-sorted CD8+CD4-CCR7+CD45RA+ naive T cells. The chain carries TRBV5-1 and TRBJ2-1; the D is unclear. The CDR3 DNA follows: TGCGCCAGCAGCTACTACCACGAGAGATTTTACAATGAGCAGTTCTTC. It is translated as CASSYYHERFYNEQFF.